These 14 T cell receptor beta chains share one sample of origin, sequenced in a study of technical replicates of blood from a handful of donors. Repertoires were generated with immunoSEQ multiplex PCR, while TCRdb's copy carries only in-frame clones and drops some. The sample contains 75,000 to 80,000 clones, roughly 94% of which appear only once. The source material was T cells isolated from PBMCs. The receptor source for this set is a human donor in good health.

This clone was recorded only once. V and J are TRBV20-1 and TRBJ1-1; possibly TRBD1 for D (6 bases). V was pared by 4 bases and J by 4 bases, with 7 bases between. CDR1 and CDR2 from the germline V gene are DFQATT and SNEGSKA (reference sequence). The CDR3 runs 11 residues. CDR3 protein: CSATGATEAFF. The CDR3 DNA reads TGCAGTGCTACAGGGGCCACTGAAGCTTTCTTT.

V gene TRBV19 combines with J gene TRBJ2-2; 9 bases fit TRBD1. V was pared by 2 bases and J by 3 bases, with 4 bases of the junction left unmatched. Germline V gene sequence: CDR1 LNHDA, CDR2 SQIVND (reference sequence). This CDR3 is 16 amino acids long. CDR3 in amino acids: CASSIRQGVDTGELFF. Here the CDR3 DNA reads TGTGCCAGTAGTATAAGACAGGGGGTAGACACCGGGGAGCTGTTTTTT.

This chain links TRBV14 with TRBJ2-3; D may be TRBD2 (6 bases). Germline V gene sequence: CDR1 SGHDN, CDR2 FVKESK. The CDR3 totals 16 residues. The V end lost 1 base, the J end lost 5 bases, and 16 bases lay between the germline ends. CDR3: CASSQAIWTGGDTQYF. In nucleotides, the CDR3 is TGTGCCAGCAGCCAAGCTATCTGGACCGGGGGAGATACGCAGTATTTT.

There are a few counts of this clone. The rearrangement links TRBV11-3 to TRBJ1-1; possible D gene TRBD1, 5 bases. The CDR3 runs 14 residues. The germline V and J ends were trimmed by 5 bases and 2 bases, with 12 bases remaining between them. Germline loops: CDR1 SGHNT, CDR2 YENEEA. CDR3 nucleotides: TGTGCCAGCAGCACCCCGCAGGGAAACACTGAAGCTTTCTTT. Its translation is CASSTPQGNTEAFF.

The chain is built from TRBV28 and TRBJ1-1; maybe TRBD1 (6 bases). CDR1 MDHEN and CDR2 SYDVKM come from the germline V gene. With 1 base removed from V and 11 bases from J, the gap between germline ends came to 29 bases. This CDR3 contains 18 residues. CDR3 loop: CASSLSPGAQGMGRDAFF. CDR3 coding DNA: TGTGCCAGCAGTTTATCCCCAGGGGCACAGGGCATGGGAAGGGATGCTTTCTTT.

This CDR3 reads CATSRGRGDTGELFF. The CDR3, as DNA: TGTGCCACCAGCAGAGGCAGGGGAGACACCGGGGAGCTGTTTTTT. This chain joins TRBV15 and TRBJ2-2; D perhaps matches TRBD1 (6 bases). In germline, CDR1 is LNHNV, CDR2 YYDKDF (reference sequence). This CDR3 is 15 amino acids long. V was trimmed by 1 base and J by 3 bases, leaving 9 bases between them.

CDR3 loop: CASRLQGSLYNEQFF. CDR3 sequence (DNA): TGTGCCAGCAGACTACAGGGTAGCCTATACAATGAGCAGTTCTTC. The chain links TRBV2 to TRBJ2-1; TRBD1 is a possible D gene (6 bases). The V gene's germline CDR1 is SNHLY and CDR2 FYNNEI. The V end lost 6 bases, the J end lost 4 bases, and 16 bases lay between the germline ends. The CDR3 extends over 15 amino acids.

The chain joins TRBV19 to TRBJ2-7; no firm D call. Germline CDR1 reads LNHDA; CDR2 reads SQIVND (reference sequence). This CDR3 has 13 amino acids. The V end lost 2 bases, the J end lost 3 bases, and 8 bases lay between the germline ends. CDR3 residues: CASSITSIYEQYF. DNA for the CDR3: TGTGCCAGTAGTATAACATCGATCTACGAGCAGTACTTC.

The chain has TRBV29-1 and TRBJ2-3, with D possibly matching TRBD2 (6 bases). The CDR3 runs to 17 residues. The V end lost 5 bases, the J end lost 4 bases, and 25 bases lay between the germline ends. Germline V gene lookup returns CDR1 SQVTM and CDR2 ANQGSEA. In nucleotides, the CDR3 is TGCAGCGTTACGGTTGGAGCTAGCTCTGGAGGGGCAGATACGCAGTATTTT. Encoded protein: CSVTVGASSGGADTQYF.

V usage is TRBV7-3 and J usage is TRBJ2-5; D is undetermined. Germline assignment: CDR1 SGHTA and CDR2 FQGTGA. The CDR3 is made up of 14 amino acids. The V and J ends lost 0 bases and 5 bases respectively, with 10 bases between them. CDR3 amino acids: CASSLTNQAETQYF. The DNA for the CDR3 is TGTGCCAGCAGCTTAACCAATCAAGCGGAGACCCAGTACTTC. Using reference TRBV7-3 and TRBJ2-5 for the parts outside the CDR3, the full variable domain is GAGVSQTPSNKVTEKGKYVELRCDPISGHTALYWYRQSLGQGPEFLIYFQGTGAADDSGLPNDRFFAVRPEGSVSTLKIQRTERGDSAVYLCASSLTNQAETQYFGPGTRLLVL.

The chain combines TRBV10-1 with TRBJ2-2, with a possible D match to TRBD1 (6 bases). The CDR3 is 15 residues long. The germline gives CDR1 WNHNN, CDR2 SYGVQD (reference sequence). V shed 3 bases and J shed 2 bases, with 10 bases lying between them. Written as DNA, the CDR3 is TGCGCCAGCAGTGACGGGACAATTAACACCGGGGAGCTGTTTTTT. Translated: CASSDGTINTGELFF.

The V call is TRBV2, the J call TRBJ2-1; 10 bases align to TRBD2. The CDR3 totals 15 residues. The J segment lost 10 bases and the V segment lost 5 bases, leaving 11 bases of the junction unmatched. Germline V gene lookup returns CDR1 SNHLY and CDR2 FYNNEI. The CDR3 loop is CASSSSGRLRGEQFF. Here the CDR3 DNA reads TGTGCCAGCAGTAGTAGCGGGAGGTTAAGAGGGGAGCAGTTCTTC.

This clone appeared a few times. The chain links TRBV19 to TRBJ1-1; D unresolved. There are 11 residues in the CDR3. Trimming shortened V by 6 bases and J by 5 bases, and 7 bases separated the two germline ends. CDR1 LNHDA and CDR2 SQIVND come from the germline V gene (reference sequence). CDR3 amino acids: CASSFRTEAFF. CDR3 nucleotide sequence: TGTGCCAGTAGCTTTCGGACTGAAGCTTTCTTT.

The chain uses TRBV7-8 and TRBJ2-1, with 8 bases identical to TRBD2. Losses at the gene ends were 5 bases for V and 0 bases for J; bases not matched to a gene: 6. The length of the CDR3 is 16 residues. Germline values: CDR1 SGHVS, CDR2 FQNEAQ. The CDR3 nucleotides read TGTGCCAGCAGCCCGGGTAGCGGGATCTCCTACAATGAGCAGTTCTTC. Its protein is CASSPGSGISYNEQFF.